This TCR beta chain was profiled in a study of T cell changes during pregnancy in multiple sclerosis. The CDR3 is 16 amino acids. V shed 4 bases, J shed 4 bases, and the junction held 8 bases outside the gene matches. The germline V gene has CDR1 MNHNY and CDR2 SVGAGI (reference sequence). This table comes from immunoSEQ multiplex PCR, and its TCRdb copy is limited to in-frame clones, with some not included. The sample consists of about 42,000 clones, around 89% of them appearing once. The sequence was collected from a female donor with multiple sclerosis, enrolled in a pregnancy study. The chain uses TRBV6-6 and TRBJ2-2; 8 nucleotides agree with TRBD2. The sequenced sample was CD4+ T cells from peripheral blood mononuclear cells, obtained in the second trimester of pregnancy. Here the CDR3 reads CASSSGSGISTGELFF. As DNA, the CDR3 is TGTGCCAGCAGTTCAGGTAGCGGGATTAGCACCGGGGAGCTGTTTTTT.